The sequence of this TCR beta chain was determined in a study of shared clonotypes between healthy human individuals. The study, taken as a whole, reports: Estimated richness values were generally larger in naive subsets than in memory subsets.

This clone is a singleton in its sample. The antigen is unknown. CD8 cells regarded as naive lacked CD45RO, were positively chosen for CCR7, and omitted terminally differentiated effector memory CD45RA+ cells. Trimming took off 3 bases at V and 3 bases at J, with 9 bases between the two ends. Germline CDR1 is SEHNR and CDR2 is FQNEAQ (reference sequence). The CDR3 totals 13 residues. At a deep level, the assay was run. Per sorted-subset replicate PCR, input was around 220 ng DNA, representing about 32,000 T cell genomes. Sequenced by immunoSEQ multiplex PCR; TCRdb stores in-frame clones only, minus some. Of about 1.9 million clones listed, about 93% are singletons.

Sequenced input: naive CD8+ T cells from PBMCs. The chain carries TRBV7-9 and TRBJ2-7; no reliable D call. The clonotype originates from a man aged 18 to 30 in good health. Some clones in this sample may be carry-over from other donors' samples. CDR3 DNA sequence: TGTGCCAGCAGCTTGATGCCTAGCTACGAGCAGTACTTC. This sequence encodes CASSLMPSYEQYF.